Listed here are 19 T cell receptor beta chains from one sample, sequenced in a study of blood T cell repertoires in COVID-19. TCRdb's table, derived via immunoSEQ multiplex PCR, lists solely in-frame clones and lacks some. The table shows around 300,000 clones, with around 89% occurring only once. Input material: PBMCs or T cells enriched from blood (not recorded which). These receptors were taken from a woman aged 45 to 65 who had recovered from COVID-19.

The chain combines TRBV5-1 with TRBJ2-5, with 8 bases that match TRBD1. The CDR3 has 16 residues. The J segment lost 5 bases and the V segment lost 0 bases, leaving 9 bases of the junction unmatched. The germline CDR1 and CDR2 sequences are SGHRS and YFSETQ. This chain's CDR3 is CASSLGGTGSTETQYF. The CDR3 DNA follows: TGCGCCAGCAGCTTGGGGGGGACAGGTTCTACGGAGACCCAGTACTTC.

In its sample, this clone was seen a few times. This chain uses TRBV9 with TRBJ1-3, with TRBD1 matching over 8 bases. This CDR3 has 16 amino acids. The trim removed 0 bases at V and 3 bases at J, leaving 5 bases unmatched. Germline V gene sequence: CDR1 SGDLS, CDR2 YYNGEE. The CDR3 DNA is TGTGCCAGCAGCGTAGATGCGGACAGGGTTGGAAACACCATATATTTT. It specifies CASSVDADRVGNTIYF.

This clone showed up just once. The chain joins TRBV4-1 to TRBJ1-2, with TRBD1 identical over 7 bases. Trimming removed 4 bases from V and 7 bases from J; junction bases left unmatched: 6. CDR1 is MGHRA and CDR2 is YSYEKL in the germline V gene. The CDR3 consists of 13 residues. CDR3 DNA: TGCGCCAGCAGCCGAGACAGGGTTAGTGGCTACACCTTC. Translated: CASSRDRVSGYTF.

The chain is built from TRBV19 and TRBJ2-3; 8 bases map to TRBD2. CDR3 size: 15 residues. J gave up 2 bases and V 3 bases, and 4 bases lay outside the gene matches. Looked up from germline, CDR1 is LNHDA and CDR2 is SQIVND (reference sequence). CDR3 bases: TGTGCCAGTAGTATTGGCGGGAGGTTCACAGATACGCAGTATTTT. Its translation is CASSIGGRFTDTQYF.

CDR3 coding DNA: TGTGCCAGCAGGCAAGACAGGGGGCCATACGAGCAGTACTTC. The encoded protein is CASRQDRGPYEQYF. The rearrangement joins TRBV28 to TRBJ2-7; 10 nucleotides agree with TRBD1. This CDR3 has 14 amino acids. Germline lookup yields CDR1 MDHEN and CDR2 SYDVKM. V lost 6 bases to trimming and J lost 4 bases; unmatched junction nucleotides: 6.

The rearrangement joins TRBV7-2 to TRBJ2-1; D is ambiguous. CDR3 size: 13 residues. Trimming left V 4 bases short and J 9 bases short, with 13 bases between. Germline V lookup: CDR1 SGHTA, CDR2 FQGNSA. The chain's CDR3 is CASSSLPMSEQFF. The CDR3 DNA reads TGTGCCAGCAGCTCTCTCCCCATGAGTGAGCAGTTCTTC.

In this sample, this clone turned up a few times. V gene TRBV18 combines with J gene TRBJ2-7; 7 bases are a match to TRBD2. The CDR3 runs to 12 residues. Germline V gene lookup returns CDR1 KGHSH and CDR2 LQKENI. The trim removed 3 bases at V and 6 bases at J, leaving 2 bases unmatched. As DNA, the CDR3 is TGTGCCAGCTCACCCCCGGGGGGCGAGCAGTACTTC. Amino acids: CASSPPGGEQYF.

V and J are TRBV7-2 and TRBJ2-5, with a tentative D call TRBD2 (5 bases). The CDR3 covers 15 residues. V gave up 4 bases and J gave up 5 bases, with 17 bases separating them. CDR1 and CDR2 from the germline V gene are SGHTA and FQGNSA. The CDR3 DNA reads TGTGCCAGCAGCTCTTCTTCGGGATTTCGGGAGACCCAGTACTTC. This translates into CASSSSSGFRETQYF. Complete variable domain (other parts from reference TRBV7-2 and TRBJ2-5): GAGVSQSPSNKVTEKGKDVELRCDPISGHTALYWYRQSLGQGLEFLIYFQGNSAPDKSGLPSDRFSAERTGGSVSTLTIQRTQQEDSAVYLCASSSSSGFRETQYFGPGTRLLVL.

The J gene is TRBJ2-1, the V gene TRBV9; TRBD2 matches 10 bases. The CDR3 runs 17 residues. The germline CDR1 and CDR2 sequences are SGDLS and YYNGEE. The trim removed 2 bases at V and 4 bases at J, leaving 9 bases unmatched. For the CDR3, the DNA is TGTGCCAGCAGCGTGCCCTTAGCGGGAGGACTATACAATGAGCAGTTCTTC. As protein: CASSVPLAGGLYNEQFF.

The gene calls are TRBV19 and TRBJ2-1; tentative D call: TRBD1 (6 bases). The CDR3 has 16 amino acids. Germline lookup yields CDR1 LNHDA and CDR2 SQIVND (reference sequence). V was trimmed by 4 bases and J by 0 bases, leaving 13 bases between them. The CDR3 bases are TGTGCCAGTAGTAAACTACAGGGTAGCTCCTACAATGAGCAGTTCTTC. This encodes CASSKLQGSSYNEQFF.

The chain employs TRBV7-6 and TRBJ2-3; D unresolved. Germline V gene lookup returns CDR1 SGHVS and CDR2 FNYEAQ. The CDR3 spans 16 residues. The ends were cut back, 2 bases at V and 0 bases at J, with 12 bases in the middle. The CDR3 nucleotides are TGTGCCAGCAGCTTAAAAACTTCTACTAGCACAGATACGCAGTATTTT. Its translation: CASSLKTSTSTDTQYF.

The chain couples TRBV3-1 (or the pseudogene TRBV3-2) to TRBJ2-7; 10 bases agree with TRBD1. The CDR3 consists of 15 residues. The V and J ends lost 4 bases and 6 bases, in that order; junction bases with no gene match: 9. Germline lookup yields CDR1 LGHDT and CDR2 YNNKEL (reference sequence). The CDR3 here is CASSPTGTGVPEQYF. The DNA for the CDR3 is TGTGCCAGCAGCCCTACCGGGACAGGGGTTCCCGAGCAGTACTTC.

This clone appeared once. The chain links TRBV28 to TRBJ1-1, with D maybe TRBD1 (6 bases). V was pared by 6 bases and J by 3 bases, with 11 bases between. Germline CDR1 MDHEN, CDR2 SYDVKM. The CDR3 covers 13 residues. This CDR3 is CASRPGVYTEAFF. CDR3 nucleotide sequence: TGTGCCAGCAGACCAGGGGTCTACACTGAAGCTTTCTTT.

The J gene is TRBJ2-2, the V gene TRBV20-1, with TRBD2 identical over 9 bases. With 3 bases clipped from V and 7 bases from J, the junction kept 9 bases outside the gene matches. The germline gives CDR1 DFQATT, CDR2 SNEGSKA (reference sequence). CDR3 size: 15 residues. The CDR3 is CSASSAGGPDGELFF. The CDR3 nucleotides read TGCAGTGCTAGTTCGGCGGGAGGGCCGGACGGGGAGCTGTTTTTT.

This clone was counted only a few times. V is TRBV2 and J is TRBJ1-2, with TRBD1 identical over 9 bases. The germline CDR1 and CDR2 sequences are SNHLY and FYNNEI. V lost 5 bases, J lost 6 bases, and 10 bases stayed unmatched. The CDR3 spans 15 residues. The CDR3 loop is CASSPLQGANNGYTF. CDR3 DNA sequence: TGTGCCAGCAGTCCCTTACAGGGGGCGAACAATGGCTACACCTTC. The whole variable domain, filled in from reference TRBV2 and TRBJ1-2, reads EPEVTQTPSHQVTQMGQEVILRCVPISNHLYFYWYRQILGQKVEFLVSFYNNEISEKSEIFDDQFSVERPDGSNFTLKIRSTKLEDSAMYFCASSPLQGANNGYTFGSGTRLTVV.

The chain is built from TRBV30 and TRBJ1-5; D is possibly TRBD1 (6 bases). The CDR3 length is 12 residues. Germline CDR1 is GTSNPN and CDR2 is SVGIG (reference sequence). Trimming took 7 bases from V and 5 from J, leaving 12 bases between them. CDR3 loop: CAYRDTDQPQHF. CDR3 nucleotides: TGTGCCTATCGGGACACCGATCAGCCCCAGCATTTT.

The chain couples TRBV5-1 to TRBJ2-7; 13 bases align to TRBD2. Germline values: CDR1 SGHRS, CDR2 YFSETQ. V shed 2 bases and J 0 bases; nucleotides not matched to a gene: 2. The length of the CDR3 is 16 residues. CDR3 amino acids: CASSLGTSGASYEQYF. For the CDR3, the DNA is TGCGCCAGCAGCTTAGGGACTAGCGGGGCCTCCTACGAGCAGTACTTC.

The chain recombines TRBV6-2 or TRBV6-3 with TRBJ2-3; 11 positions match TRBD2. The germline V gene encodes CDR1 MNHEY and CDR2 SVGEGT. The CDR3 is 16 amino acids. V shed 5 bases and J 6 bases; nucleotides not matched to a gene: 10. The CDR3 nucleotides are TGTGCCAGCAGTGGGGCTAGCGGGAGGTCTCCGGATACGCAGTATTTT. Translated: CASSGASGRSPDTQYF.

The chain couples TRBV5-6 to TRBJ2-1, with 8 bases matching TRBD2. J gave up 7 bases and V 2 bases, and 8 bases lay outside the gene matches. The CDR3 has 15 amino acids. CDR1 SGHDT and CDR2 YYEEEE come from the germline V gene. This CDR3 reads CASSFSGILTNEQFF. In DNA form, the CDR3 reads TGTGCCAGCAGCTTTAGCGGGATACTTACAAATGAGCAGTTCTTC.